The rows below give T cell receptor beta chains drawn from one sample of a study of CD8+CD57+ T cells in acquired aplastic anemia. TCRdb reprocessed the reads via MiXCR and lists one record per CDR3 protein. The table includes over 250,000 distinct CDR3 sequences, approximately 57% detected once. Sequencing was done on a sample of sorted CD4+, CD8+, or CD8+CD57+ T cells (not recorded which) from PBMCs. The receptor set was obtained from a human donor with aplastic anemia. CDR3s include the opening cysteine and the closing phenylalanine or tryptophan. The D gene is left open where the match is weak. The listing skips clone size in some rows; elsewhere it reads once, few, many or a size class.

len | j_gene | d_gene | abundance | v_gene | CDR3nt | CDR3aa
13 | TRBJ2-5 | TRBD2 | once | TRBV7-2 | TGTGCCAGCAGCTTAGTTGGCGGGGGGGCCCAGTACTTC | CASSLVGGGAQYF
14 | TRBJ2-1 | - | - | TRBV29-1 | TGCAGCGTTGTTCGGCAGGGGCGTAGAGATGAGCAGTTCTTC | CSVVRQGRRDEQFF
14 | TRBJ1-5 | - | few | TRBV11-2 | TGTGCCAGCAGCGTTAGGATTCACAATCAGCCCCAGCATTTT | CASSVRIHNQPQHF
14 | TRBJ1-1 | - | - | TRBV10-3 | TGTGCCATCAGTGCGGTCATTGGGGGGACTGAAGCTTTCTTT | CAISAVIGGTEAFF
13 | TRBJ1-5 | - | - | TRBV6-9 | TGTGACAGCAGCCGCCTCCAAGGTCAGCCCCAGCATTTT | CDSSRLQGQPQHF
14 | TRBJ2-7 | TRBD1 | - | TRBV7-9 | TGTGCCAGCAGCGCACAGGGGGCCGCGCGCGAGCAGTACTTC | CASSAQGAAREQYF
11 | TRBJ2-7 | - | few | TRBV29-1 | TGCAGCGTGAAACGGGCCTACGAGCAGTACTTC | CSVKRAYEQYF
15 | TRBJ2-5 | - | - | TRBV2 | TGTGCCAGCAGTGAATATGGGGGGCTTAGAGAGACCCAGTACTTC | CASSEYGGLRETQYF
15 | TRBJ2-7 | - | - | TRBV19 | TGTGCCAGTACCCAAGTAGGGCAGGGGTTCCACGAGCAGTACTTC | CASTQVGQGFHEQYF
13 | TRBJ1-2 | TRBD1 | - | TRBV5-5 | TGCGCCAGCAGCATCGGACAGGGGGATGGCTACACCTTC | CASSIGQGDGYTF
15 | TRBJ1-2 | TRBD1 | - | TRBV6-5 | TGTGCCAGCAGATCTAGCGGGACAGAAGACTATGGCTACACCTTC | CASRSSGTEDYGYTF
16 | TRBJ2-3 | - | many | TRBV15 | TGTGCCACCAGCAGTCGGCTGGGGGGCAGCACAGATACGCAGTATTTT | CATSSRLGGSTDTQYF
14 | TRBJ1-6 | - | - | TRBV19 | TGTGCCAGTAGTATGGGGACAAACAATTCACCCCTCCACTTT | CASSMGTNNSPLHF
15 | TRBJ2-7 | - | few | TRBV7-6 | TGTGCCAGCAGCTTAGGAGGACCACGCTCCTACGAGCAGTACTTC | CASSLGGPRSYEQYF
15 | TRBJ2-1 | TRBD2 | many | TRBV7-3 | TGTGCCAGCAGCCAGACCGGGACTAGGGCCAATGAGCAGTTCTTC | CASSQTGTRANEQFF
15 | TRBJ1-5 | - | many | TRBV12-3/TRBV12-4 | TGTGCCAGCAGTTTTAGTGGCCCCGCGAATCAGCCCCAGCATTTT | CASSFSGPANQPQHF
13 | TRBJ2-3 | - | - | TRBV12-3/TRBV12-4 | TGTGCCAGCACCCCACTCAGCACAGATACGCAGTATTTT | CASTPLSTDTQYF
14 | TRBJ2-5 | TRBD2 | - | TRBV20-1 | TGCAGTGCGCGGACTAGCGGGAGACAAGAGACCCAGTACTTC | CSARTSGRQETQYF
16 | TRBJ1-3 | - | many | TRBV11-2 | TGTGCCAGCAGCTTGAGTCTGGCAGGCTCTGGAAACACCATATATTTT | CASSLSLAGSGNTIYF
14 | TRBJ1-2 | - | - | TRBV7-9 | TGTGCCAGCAGCCGCGGACAGTCGGATGGGGGCTACACCTTC | CASSRGQSDGGYTF
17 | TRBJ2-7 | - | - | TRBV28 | TGTGCCAGCAGTTTTCTGCCTAGCAGGGATCGCTCCTACGAGCAGTACTTC | CASSFLPSRDRSYEQYF
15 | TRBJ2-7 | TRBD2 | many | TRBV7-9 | TGTGCCAGCAGCTTAGCGCTAGCGGGAGTTGAAGAGCAGTACTTC | CASSLALAGVEEQYF
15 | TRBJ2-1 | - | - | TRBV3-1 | TGTGCCAGCAGCCAAGGCACGGGCCCCGGGGGTGAGCAGTTCTTC | CASSQGTGPGGEQFF
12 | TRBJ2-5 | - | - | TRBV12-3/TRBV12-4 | TGTGCCAGCAGTTTAGGGGCAGAGGCCCAGTACTTC | CASSLGAEAQYF
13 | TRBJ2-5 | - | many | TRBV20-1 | TGCAGTGCTAGAGATGGCGACTCTGGGACCCAGTACTTC | CSARDGDSGTQYF
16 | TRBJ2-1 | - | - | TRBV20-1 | TGCAGTGCCAGCAGTCCCGGACTAAACTCCTACAATGAGCAGTTCTTC | CSASSPGLNSYNEQFF
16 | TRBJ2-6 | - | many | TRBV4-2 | TGTGCCAGCAGCCAAGAGGGCCACTCTGGGGCCAACGTCCTGACTTTC | CASSQEGHSGANVLTF
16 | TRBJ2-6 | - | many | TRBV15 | TGTGCCACCAGCATAGGGGGGGCGCGGGGGGCCAACGTCCTGACTTTC | CATSIGGARGANVLTF
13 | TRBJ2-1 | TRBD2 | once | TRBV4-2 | TGTGCCAGCAGCCCACGCGGGGGGGGTGAGCAGTTCTTC | CASSPRGGGEQFF
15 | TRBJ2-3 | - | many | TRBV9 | TGTGCCAGCAGCGTAGGGACCACCCGCACAGATACGCAGTATTTT | CASSVGTTRTDTQYF
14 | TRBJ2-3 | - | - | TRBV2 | TGTGCCAGCAGCGGGACGCGGGGCACAGATACGCAGTATTTT | CASSGTRGTDTQYF